Each of the 10 T cell receptor beta chains below was sequenced from the same sample in a study of T cells after yellow fever vaccination. TCRdb fed the 5' RACE reads into MiXCR, producing one record per CDR3 protein. The data contain fewer than 350,000 distinct CDR3 sequences, approximately 4.5% of them singletons. Sequenced material: PBMCs, taken 15 days after the yellow fever booster vaccination. These receptors all stem from a man aged 18 to 30 who received the YFV17D yellow fever vaccine.

This clonotype has ten or more counts. The chain is built from TRBV20-1 and TRBJ1-2, with 7 bases matching TRBD1. CDR1 and CDR2 from the germline V gene are DFQATT and SNEGSKA (reference sequence). CDR3 length: 13 amino acids. V lost 6 bases to trimming and J lost 4 bases; unmatched junction nucleotides: 8. The CDR3 region has the DNA TGCAGTGCACGGGACAGAAGCCCCTATGGCTACACCTTC. Translating gives CSARDRSPYGYTF.

V is TRBV27 and J is TRBJ2-1; D is unclear. V dropped 3 bases and J dropped 4 bases, with 10 bases sitting between them. The CDR3 is 14 residues long. Germline values: CDR1 MNHEY, CDR2 SMNVEV (reference sequence). CDR3 DNA: TGTGCCAGCAGTTTCCCAGGCGGATACAATGAGCAGTTCTTC. Its translation: CASSFPGGYNEQFF.

In nucleotides, the CDR3 is TGTGCCCTCGGGTCGGCGGCTCAAGAGCAGTTCTTC. This sequence encodes CALGSAAQEQFF. The chain couples TRBV12-5 to TRBJ2-1; D remains ambiguous. Germline-derived CDR1 and CDR2 are LGHNT and FRNRAP. The CDR3 runs 12 residues.

The chain recombines TRBV5-1 with TRBJ1-6, with a possible D match to TRBD1 (5 bases). The V and J ends lost 1 base and 11 bases respectively, with 19 bases between them. The CDR3 runs 16 residues. Germline assignment: CDR1 SGHRS and CDR2 YFSETQ. The CDR3 spells CASSLNPGPWLAPLHF. In nucleotides, the CDR3 is TGCGCCAGCAGCTTGAACCCGGGACCCTGGTTGGCACCCCTCCACTTT.

The chain recombines TRBV5-1 with TRBJ1-6; 7 positions agree with TRBD1. Looked up from germline, CDR1 is SGHRS and CDR2 is YFSETQ. The CDR3 is 15 amino acids. After removal of 4 bases from V and 9 bases from J, the junction contained 10 bases not matched to a gene. CDR3 nucleotide sequence: TGCGCCAGCAGCATGAATCAGGGGGTCGGTTCACCCCTCCACTTT. This codes for CASSMNQGVGSPLHF.

This clonotype occurred a few times. The CDR3 loop reads CASSPDGARYTF. DNA of the CDR3: TGCGCCAGCAGCCCGGATGGGGCTCGCTACACCTTC. The chain recombines TRBV5-1 with TRBJ1-2; D is perhaps TRBD1 (5 bases). The CDR3 totals 12 residues. V gave up 4 bases and J gave up 9 bases, with 13 bases separating them. The germline V gene encodes CDR1 SGHRS and CDR2 YFSETQ.

This clonotype was counted at least ten times. The chain links TRBV4-2 to TRBJ1-4; the match to TRBD1 covers 7 bases. The length of the CDR3 is 14 residues. Germline V gene sequence: CDR1 LGHNA, CDR2 YNFKEQ. V lost 2 bases and J lost 6; bases outside the gene matches: 3. The CDR3 spells CASSQRQGYEKLFF. The CDR3 nucleotides read TGTGCCAGCAGCCAAAGACAGGGTTATGAAAAACTGTTTTTT.

This clonotype has ten or more counts. The chain has TRBV5-1 and TRBJ2-1; 9 bases are a match to TRBD2. With 0 bases clipped from V and 12 bases from J, the junction kept 10 bases outside the gene matches. Germline V gene lookup returns CDR1 SGHRS and CDR2 YFSETQ. The CDR3 contains 15 residues. The CDR3 region has the DNA TGCGCCAGCAGCTTGGATAGCGGGGGAGTACTGGGGCAGTTCTTC. Translation: CASSLDSGGVLGQFF.

The chain has TRBV6-6 and TRBJ2-7; D perhaps matches TRBD2 (6 bases). The CDR3 extends over 17 amino acids. V lost 8 bases, J lost 2 bases, and 25 bases lay in between. Germline CDR1 reads MNHNY; CDR2 reads SVGAGI (reference sequence). The CDR3 DNA is TGTGCCAGCCGGATGGGGGGTAGGACACCGGGCGCCTACGAGCAGTACGTC. Translated, it gives CASRMGGRTPGAYEQYV.

This clonotype was seen repeatedly, ten times or more. The chain combines TRBV6-1 with TRBJ1-6; possibly TRBD1 for D (5 bases). The CDR3 extends over 14 amino acids. The V end lost 7 bases, the J end lost 6 bases, and 13 bases lay between the germline ends. Germline values: CDR1 MNHNS, CDR2 SASEGT. The CDR3 DNA reads as TGTGCCAGCAACCCGAGACAGAGTAATTCACCCCTCCACTTT. Translating gives CASNPRQSNSPLHF.